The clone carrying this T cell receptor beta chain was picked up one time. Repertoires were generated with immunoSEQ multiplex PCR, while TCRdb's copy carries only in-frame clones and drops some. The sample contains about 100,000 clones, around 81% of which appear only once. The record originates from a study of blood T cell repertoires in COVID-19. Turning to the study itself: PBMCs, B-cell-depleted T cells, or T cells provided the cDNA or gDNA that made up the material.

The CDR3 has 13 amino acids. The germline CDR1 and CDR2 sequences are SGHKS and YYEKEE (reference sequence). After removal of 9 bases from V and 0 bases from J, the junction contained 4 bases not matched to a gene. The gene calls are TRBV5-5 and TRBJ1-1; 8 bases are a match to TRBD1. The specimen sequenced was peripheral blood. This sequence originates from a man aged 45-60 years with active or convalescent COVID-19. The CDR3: CATRQGLNTEAFF. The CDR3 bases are TGTGCCACCAGACAGGGGTTGAACACTGAAGCTTTCTTT.